The sample holds a few counts of the clone carrying this T cell receptor beta chain. The antigen remains undetermined. CDR3 length: 15 residues. Germline V CDR1 and CDR2: SGHTA, FQGNSA. V lost 5 bases and J 7 bases, leaving 18 bases between the germline ends. Profiling relied on immunoSEQ multiplex PCR, and the TCRdb table lists in-frame clones only, not all of them. The sample consists of roughly 46,000 clones, roughly 81% of them appearing once. These data are taken from a study of STAT3 mutations in large granular lymphocyte leukemia. The wider study: Roughly half the longitudinally sequenced T-LGLL patients had canonical STAT3 mutations. Study-wide results and limits: Every T-LGLL patient had at least one immunodominant TCRbeta clonotype.

The sequencing sample was made of PBMCs. The source is a human donor with T large granular lymphocyte leukemia. Some clones in this sample may be carry-over from other donors' samples. The chain carries TRBV7-2 and TRBJ2-1; D ambiguous. In DNA form, the CDR3 reads TGTGCCAGCAGCAAAGCCAGCCAGGTGGATAATGAGCAGTTCTTC. Translating it yields CASSKASQVDNEQFF.